Presented here are 18 T cell receptor beta chains from one specimen sequenced in a study of T cells after posttransplantation cyclophosphamide (TCRdb year 2016). The library came from the immunoSEQ multiplex PCR assay. Here the immuneACCESS table is served through TCRdb, limited to in-frame sequences with V and J called. Missing clones are a known gap in these copies; in checked studies unresolved V genes cover under half, and the rest lacks a known reason. The sample data list some 61,000 clones, and around 93% of these were observed just once. Of the sample, about 3% is held by the ten largest clones. Sequencing was performed on PBMCs. The source is a woman aged 30 to 39 in good health and a related stem cell transplant donor.

This chain connects TRBV7-6 to TRBJ1-4, with 7 nucleotides matching TRBD1. V gave up 0 bases and J gave up 8 bases; unmatched junction bases: 6. Germline loops: CDR1 SGHVS, CDR2 FNYEAQ. The CDR3 consists of 15 residues. The CDR3 loop is CASSLADRVGEKLFF. CDR3 coding DNA: TGTGCCAGCAGCTTAGCCGACAGGGTGGGAGAAAAACTGTTTTTT. The full variable domain, rest sourced from reference TRBV7-6 and TRBJ1-4, is GAGVSQSPRYKVTKRGQDVALRCDPISGHVSLYWYRQALGQGPEFLTYFNYEAQQDKSGLPNDRFSAERPEGSISTLTIQRTEQRDSAMYRCASSLADRVGEKLFFGSGTQLSVL.

The CDR3 coding sequence is TGTGCCAGCAGCTTGGCGGAGGTTGAAGCTTTCTTT. Encoded protein: CASSLAEVEAFF. V usage is TRBV5-6 and J usage is TRBJ1-1; D ambiguous. CDR1 and CDR2 (germline): SGHDT, YYEEEE. V lost 0 bases and J 7 bases, leaving 7 bases between the germline ends. The CDR3 totals 12 residues.

The chain carries TRBV5-8 and TRBJ1-2, with TRBD1 matching over 9 bases. J lost 7 bases, V lost 4 bases, and 8 bases had no gene match. This CDR3 contains 14 residues. Looked up from germline, CDR1 is SGHTS and CDR2 is YDEGEE. The DNA for the CDR3 is TGTGCCAGCAGCCTACAGGGGGCGAAAAGTGGCTACACCTTC. Amino acids: CASSLQGAKSGYTF.

The CDR3 reads CASSLAVVRGITGELFF. CDR3 nucleotide sequence: TGTGCCAGCAGCTTAGCGGTCGTGAGGGGGATCACCGGGGAGCTGTTTTTT. The V and J genes are TRBV7-6 and TRBJ2-2, with D possibly TRBD1 on 6 matching bases. This CDR3 contains 17 residues. The germline V and J ends were trimmed by 0 bases and 4 bases, with 15 bases remaining between them. Germline assignment: CDR1 SGHVS and CDR2 FNYEAQ. Using reference TRBV7-6 and TRBJ2-2 for the parts outside the CDR3, the full variable domain is GAGVSQSPRYKVTKRGQDVALRCDPISGHVSLYWYRQALGQGPEFLTYFNYEAQQDKSGLPNDRFSAERPEGSISTLTIQRTEQRDSAMYRCASSLAVVRGITGELFFGEGSRLTVL.

J is TRBJ1-2 and V is TRBV7-2; no clear D gene. The ends were cut back, 5 bases at V and 4 bases at J, with 11 bases in the middle. This CDR3 region has 13 residues. Germline CDR1 and CDR2: SGHTA and FQGNSA. CDR3 nucleotide sequence: TGTGCCAGCAGCCGATCAGGTTCCTATGGCTACACCTTC. Protein sequence: CASSRSGSYGYTF.

The V and J genes are TRBV2 and TRBJ2-3, with 12 bases matching TRBD2. After removal of 4 bases from V and 11 bases from J, the junction contained 4 bases not matched to a gene. This CDR3 region has 13 residues. Germline assignment: CDR1 SNHLY and CDR2 FYNNEI. The CDR3: CASSGRLAGVQYF. The CDR3 DNA is TGTGCCAGCAGTGGACGACTAGCGGGGGTGCAGTATTTT.

This chain connects TRBV5-1 to TRBJ2-4; possibly TRBD2 for D (7 bases). Trimming stripped 4 bases from V and 0 bases from J, with 17 bases between. CDR1 is SGHRS and CDR2 is YFSETQ in the germline V gene. This CDR3 has 17 residues. CDR3 region: CASSLLGGGLAKNIQYF. Here the CDR3 DNA reads TGCGCCAGCAGCCTTTTGGGGGGGGGCCTAGCCAAAAACATTCAGTACTTC.

The chain uses TRBV4-1 and TRBJ2-7; D unresolved. From germline, CDR1 is MGHRA and CDR2 YSYEKL. There are 14 residues in the CDR3. V dropped 1 base and J dropped 0 bases, with 7 bases sitting between them. CDR3 sequence (DNA): TGCGCCAGCAGCCAAGGGATTGTCTCCTACGAGCAGTACTTC. Its protein product is CASSQGIVSYEQYF.

The rearrangement links TRBV7-9 to TRBJ2-1, with unresolved D. Trimming left V 4 bases short and J 9 bases short, with 13 bases between. Germline CDR1 reads SEHNR; CDR2 reads FQNEAQ (reference sequence). The CDR3 spans 13 residues. CDR3: CASSSSKGIEQFF. CDR3 nucleotides: TGTGCCAGCAGCTCGAGCAAGGGTATTGAGCAGTTCTTC.

This rearrangement joins TRBV7-2 to TRBJ1-2, with 9 positions matching TRBD1. Losses at the gene ends were 5 bases for V and 4 bases for J; bases not matched to a gene: 5. The CDR3 totals 14 residues. The germline gives CDR1 SGHTA, CDR2 FQGNSA. The CDR3, as DNA: TGTGCCAGCAGCCCGGACAGGGGTGGCTATGGCTACACCTTC. Amino acids: CASSPDRGGYGYTF.

This rearrangement joins TRBV9 to TRBJ1-1; the D gene is possibly TRBD1 (5 bases). Trimming pared 7 bases from V and 3 bases from J, leaving 13 bases between. Germline V lookup: CDR1 SGDLS, CDR2 YYNGEE. The CDR3 is made up of 13 amino acids. This CDR3 reads CASGGGGYTEAFF. Written as DNA, the CDR3 is TGTGCCAGCGGCGGGGGGGGATACACTGAAGCTTTCTTT.

About this clone itself: At one of its ends the junction is not consistent with the germline gene, which may arise from a read error. The rearrangement links TRBV13 to TRBJ1-1; D unclear. The CDR3 length is 14 residues. Germline CDR1 reads PRHDT; CDR2 reads FYEKMQ (reference sequence). CDR3 DNA: TGTGCCAACAGCTTGGGTCCGTCGGTCACTGAAGCTTTCTTT. Translation: CANSLGPSVTEAFF.

The CDR3 nucleotides read TGTGCCAGTAATAGGGGGTATAATACTGAAGCTTTCTTT. This codes for CASNRGYNTEAFF. The rearrangement links TRBV19 to TRBJ1-1; a weak D match, TRBD1 (6 bases). V was pared by 7 bases and J by 5 bases, with 14 bases between. The CDR3 is made up of 13 amino acids. CDR1 LNHDA and CDR2 SQIVND come from the germline V gene (reference sequence).

The chain couples TRBV29-1 to TRBJ2-2; D is unresolved. The CDR3 is made up of 12 amino acids. Trimming left V 5 bases short and J 6 bases short, with 10 bases between. CDR1 and CDR2 (germline): SQVTM, ANQGSEA. This CDR3 reads CSVNWVPGELFF. The CDR3 region has the DNA TGCAGCGTTAACTGGGTCCCCGGGGAGCTGTTTTTT.

V and J are TRBV2 and TRBJ2-5; D perhaps matches TRBD1 (6 bases). V dropped 6 bases and J dropped 2 bases, with 13 bases sitting between them. CDR1 is SNHLY and CDR2 is FYNNEI in the germline V gene. The CDR3 sequence is 14 residues long. CDR3 loop: CASRLGTNQETQYF. The CDR3 DNA reads as TGTGCCAGCAGACTTGGGACAAATCAAGAGACCCAGTACTTC.

The rearrangement uses TRBV15 and TRBJ1-4; D gene unclear. Germline V gene data show CDR1 as LNHNV and CDR2 as YYDKDF (reference sequence). The CDR3 extends over 15 amino acids. The V and J ends lost 4 bases and 0 bases respectively, with 9 bases between them. CDR3 in DNA: TGTGCCACCAGCACAGGCGAGTCAACTAATGAAAAACTGTTTTTT. Translation: CATSTGESTNEKLFF.

The chain joins TRBV4-3 to TRBJ2-2; 7 nucleotides align to TRBD1. This CDR3 comprises 15 residues. V lost 4 bases to trimming and J lost 0 bases; unmatched junction nucleotides: 2. CDR1 LGHNA and CDR2 YSLEER come from the germline V gene. The CDR3 nucleotides read TGCGCCAGCAGCCTCGGGACAGCGAACACCGGGGAGCTGTTTTTT. Amino acids: CASSLGTANTGELFF.

The chain recombines TRBV6-6 with TRBJ1-6, with D possibly matching TRBD1 (6 bases). Germline assignment: CDR1 MNHNY and CDR2 SVGAGI (reference sequence). The CDR3 length is 15 residues. V lost 0 bases to trimming and J lost 6 bases, with 9 bases between them. The CDR3 here is CASSYSGGGNSPLHF. CDR3 sequence (DNA): TGTGCCAGCAGTTACTCGGGGGGCGGTAATTCACCCCTCCACTTT.